Each of the 30 T cell receptor beta chains below was sequenced from the same sample in a study of T-cell reconstitution after alpha-beta-depleted transplantation in children. Unique molecular identifiers tagged the TCRbeta library. MiXCR was run by TCRdb on the PCR reads, yielding one entry per CDR3 protein. The repertoire holds about 460,000 distinct CDR3 sequences, with approximately 12% as singletons. The sample here was PBMCs from the stem cell graft donor, taken from the stem cell graft. The receptors come from a human donor who donated a stem cell graft to a child with combined immunodeficiency.

This clonotype showed up many times. The chain links TRBV7-2 to TRBJ2-3; maybe TRBD2 (7 bases). Trimming cost V 5 bases and J 0 bases, with 9 bases left between them. This CDR3 region has 14 residues. CDR1 is SGHTA, CDR2 FQGNSA, per germline. The CDR3 here is CASSPGGSTDTQYF. DNA of the CDR3: TGTGCCAGCAGCCCGGGGGGCAGCACAGATACGCAGTATTTT.

A few counts support this clonotype. V gene TRBV7-3 combines with J gene TRBJ2-3, with D uncertain. This CDR3 is built from 13 residues. The germline V gene encodes CDR1 SGHTA and CDR2 FQGTGA. V was cut by 4 bases and J by 5 bases, with 10 bases left in between. The CDR3 is CASSSFWKDTQYF. CDR3 coding DNA: TGTGCCAGCAGCTCTTTTTGGAAAGATACGCAGTATTTT. Complete variable domain (other parts from reference TRBV7-3 and TRBJ2-3): GAGVSQTPSNKVTEKGKYVELRCDPISGHTALYWYRQSLGQGPEFLIYFQGTGAADDSGLPNDRFFAVRPEGSVSTLKIQRTERGDSAVYLCASSSFWKDTQYFGPGTRLTVL.

As DNA, the CDR3 is TGTGCCAGCAGTTTTGCCATACCGGGAGGTGAGCAGTTCTTC. It encodes CASSFAIPGGEQFF. The J gene is TRBJ2-1, the V gene TRBV12-3 or TRBV12-4; TRBD2 agrees at 7 bases. The CDR3 contains 14 residues. V trimming: 3 bases; J trimming: 9 bases; junction bases outside the gene matches: 8.

This sequence joins TRBV7-2 and TRBJ2-5, with 11 bases identical to TRBD2. V gave up 5 bases and J gave up 6 bases; unmatched junction bases: 8. CDR3 length equals 15 residues. The germline gives CDR1 SGHTA, CDR2 FQGNSA. CDR3 in amino acids: CASSINLAGGQTQYF. The CDR3 nucleotides are TGTGCCAGCAGCATCAATCTAGCGGGGGGACAGACCCAGTACTTC.

This clonotype was counted only a few times. The CDR3: CASSAGLGWDTQYF. The CDR3 region has the DNA TGTGCCAGCAGCGCAGGACTAGGCTGGGATACGCAGTATTTT. This chain uses TRBV9 with TRBJ2-3; the match to TRBD2 covers 7 bases. This CDR3 comprises 14 residues. V lost 3 bases, J lost 6 bases, and 7 bases stayed unmatched. Per the germline V gene, CDR1 is SGDLS and CDR2 is YYNGEE.

This clonotype has more than one count but fewer than ten. The V call is TRBV4-2, the J call TRBJ2-1; D remains ambiguous. CDR3 size: 13 residues. CDR1 and CDR2 from the germline V gene are LGHNA and YNFKEQ. V lost 4 bases to trimming and J lost 8 bases, with 12 bases between them. Here the CDR3 reads CASSLQGWDEQFF. In nucleotides, the CDR3 is TGTGCCAGCAGCCTACAAGGATGGGATGAGCAGTTCTTC.

This clonotype was recorded many times. J is TRBJ2-3 and V is TRBV12-3 or TRBV12-4; a weak D match, TRBD1 (6 bases). The CDR3 length is 14 residues. V lost 3 bases and J 2 bases, leaving 9 bases between the germline ends. For the CDR3, the DNA is TGTGCCAGCAGTTTTCAGGGGTACACAGATACGCAGTATTTT. It codes for CASSFQGYTDTQYF.

The chain couples TRBV6-5 to TRBJ2-1; the D call may be TRBD1 or TRBD2 (5 bases each). Germline assignment: CDR1 MNHEY and CDR2 SVGAGI. The CDR3 loop spans 12 amino acids. V was shortened by 1 base and J by 14 bases, with 12 bases between the two germline ends. CDR3 sequence: CASSYFGGDEFF. The CDR3 coding sequence is TGTGCCAGCAGTTACTTTGGGGGTGACGAGTTCTTC.

This clonotype was observed many times. The V and J genes are TRBV10-2 and TRBJ2-7, with a possible D match to TRBD1 (5 bases). The germline V gene has CDR1 WSHSY and CDR2 SAAADI. Trimming took 0 bases from V and 6 from J, leaving 6 bases between them. The CDR3 is made up of 12 amino acids. The CDR3 reads CASSESQGEQYF. DNA of the CDR3: TGCGCCAGCAGTGAGTCTCAGGGCGAGCAGTACTTC.

In this sample, this clonotype turned up a few times. The rearrangement links TRBV7-2 to TRBJ2-4; 10 bases map to TRBD2. Trimming at V came to 2 bases and at J to 13 bases, leaving 5 bases not matched to a gene. The CDR3 is 13 amino acids. The germline CDR1 and CDR2 sequences are SGHTA and FQGNSA. In nucleotides, the CDR3 is TGTGCCAGCAGCTTATCTGTAGCGGGGGGCCAGTACTTC. As protein: CASSLSVAGGQYF.

This clonotype was recorded at least ten times. This rearrangement joins TRBV7-2 to TRBJ1-1; D may be TRBD1 (5 bases). Germline CDR1 reads SGHTA; CDR2 reads FQGNSA. The CDR3 spans 14 residues. Trimming took 2 bases from V and 3 from J, leaving 10 bases between them. CDR3 coding DNA: TGTGCCAGCAGCTTAAGGGGAAGGGACACTGAAGCTTTCTTT. This sequence encodes CASSLRGRDTEAFF.

This clonotype came up a few times. V and J are TRBV6-5 and TRBJ1-4; D not certain. This CDR3 is built from 13 residues. V lost 2 bases to trimming and J lost 13 bases, with 14 bases between them. The germline V gene has CDR1 MNHEY and CDR2 SVGAGI. The CDR3 DNA follows: TGTGCCAGCAGTTACAGGACGACTGGGAGACTGTTTTTT. Its translation: CASSYRTTGRLFF.

The rearrangement uses TRBV12-3 or TRBV12-4 and TRBJ2-4; 9 nucleotides match TRBD1. The CDR3 is made up of 16 amino acids. J lost 2 bases, V lost 5 bases, and 7 bases had no gene match. The CDR3 region has the DNA TGTGCCAGCAGTCTTGCAGGGACAGGGACCAAAAACATTCAGTACTTC. Its protein is CASSLAGTGTKNIQYF.

The chain combines TRBV5-1 with TRBJ2-5, with D possibly TRBD2 on 5 matching bases. Germline V gives CDR1 SGHRS, CDR2 YFSETQ. The CDR3 sequence is 14 residues long. V was pared by 0 bases and J by 3 bases, with 9 bases between. CDR3 DNA: TGCGCCAGCAGCTTGGTGTGGGGAGAAGAGACCCAGTACTTC. The encoded protein is CASSLVWGEETQYF. Full variable domain (remainder filled in from reference TRBV5-1 and TRBJ2-5): KAGVTQTPRYLIKTRGQQVTLSCSPISGHRSVSWYQQTPGQGLQFLFEYFSETQRNKGNFPGRFSGRQFSNSRSEMNVSTLELGDSALYLCASSLVWGEETQYFGPGTRLLVL.

This clonotype was counted between two and nine times. The chain uses TRBV7-2 and TRBJ2-1; D unclear. Trimming cost V 1 base and J 3 bases, with 13 bases left between them. The CDR3 has 16 amino acids. Germline V gene lookup returns CDR1 SGHTA and CDR2 FQGNSA. CDR3 bases: TGTGCCAGCAGCTTAGTTGTTAGAGCCCACTACAATGAGCAGTTCTTC. This encodes CASSLVVRAHYNEQFF.

This clonotype was counted many times. Written as DNA, the CDR3 is TGCAGTGCTACAACCGGGACAGGGGGCGTTCATGAGCAGTTCTTC. It is translated as CSATTGTGGVHEQFF. The chain uses TRBV20-1 and TRBJ2-1; 12 bases align to TRBD1. Germline V gene sequence: CDR1 DFQATT, CDR2 SNEGSKA (reference sequence). J lost 8 bases, V lost 4 bases, and 9 bases had no gene match. This CDR3 region has 15 residues.

A word on this clonotype: The conserved final phenylalanine or tryptophan is absent from the CDR3, which likely points to a read error. The CDR3 spells CASSLRTGGSSYEQYY. In DNA form, the CDR3 reads TGTGCCAGCTCATTAAGGACAGGTGGGAGCTCCTACGAGCAGTACTAC. The genes are TRBV18 and TRBJ2-7; 7 bases align to TRBD1. Germline CDR1 and CDR2: KGHSH and LQKENI. The V segment lost 5 bases and the J segment 0 bases; nucleotides outside the gene matches: 10. The CDR3 has 16 amino acids.

This clonotype was detected only a few times. The V call is TRBV6-2 or TRBV6-3, the J call TRBJ2-7; tentative D call: TRBD2 (6 bases). V gave up 7 bases and J gave up 3 bases, with 13 bases separating them. From germline, CDR1 is MNHEY and CDR2 SVGEGT. The CDR3 totals 13 residues. For the CDR3, the DNA is TGTGCCAGCACCCTAGCGTACGGCTACGAGCAGTACTTC. Its translation: CASTLAYGYEQYF.

Many counts were recorded for this clonotype. The CDR3 protein is CSARDRVNTEAFF. The CDR3 DNA sequence: TGCAGTGCTCGGGACAGGGTAAACACTGAAGCTTTCTTT. The rearrangement links TRBV20-1 to TRBJ1-1; 9 bases map to TRBD1. V was clipped by 5 bases and J by 2 bases; unmatched bases: 3. Germline values: CDR1 DFQATT, CDR2 SNEGSKA (reference sequence). This CDR3 region has 13 residues.

This clonotype was picked up many times. The chain employs TRBV9 and TRBJ2-1; D is unresolved. Deletions cut 4 bases from V and 5 bases from J, with 7 bases between. Germline V lookup: CDR1 SGDLS, CDR2 YYNGEE. The CDR3 is 12 residues long. Written as DNA, the CDR3 is TGTGCCAGCAGCCCCCCAGACAATGAGCAGTTCTTC. Amino acids: CASSPPDNEQFF.

This chain joins TRBV7-2 and TRBJ1-2; D ambiguous. V lost 1 base, J lost 2 bases, and 11 bases lay in between. The germline V gene encodes CDR1 SGHTA and CDR2 FQGNSA. The CDR3 covers 15 residues. CDR3 protein: CASSLEHGRNYGYTF. The CDR3 region has the DNA TGTGCCAGCAGCTTAGAACACGGGAGGAACTATGGCTACACCTTC. The whole variable domain, filled in from reference TRBV7-2 and TRBJ1-2, reads GAGVSQSPSNKVTEKGKDVELRCDPISGHTALYWYRQSLGQGLEFLIYFQGNSAPDKSGLPSDRFSAERTGGSVSTLTIQRTQQEDSAVYLCASSLEHGRNYGYTFGSGTRLTVV.

V and J are TRBV5-1 and TRBJ2-7, with a weak D call TRBD1 (5 bases). The CDR3 has 15 amino acids. The germline V gene has CDR1 SGHRS and CDR2 YFSETQ. The ends were cut back, 0 bases at V and 7 bases at J, with 17 bases in the middle. CDR3 sequence reads: CASSLEAGAVGEQYF. In DNA form, the CDR3 reads TGCGCCAGCAGCTTGGAGGCTGGGGCAGTTGGGGAGCAGTACTTC.

This clonotype has only a few counts. The chain couples TRBV9 to TRBJ2-3; 10 positions agree with TRBD1. Germline CDR1 reads SGDLS; CDR2 reads YYNGEE. The CDR3 spans 16 residues. The V gene end was trimmed by 0 bases and the J gene end by 4 bases; junction bases not matched to a gene: 5. The CDR3 DNA is TGTGCCAGCAGCGTAGGGGACAGGGGACGCGCAGATACGCAGTATTTT. Encoded protein: CASSVGDRGRADTQYF. Full variable domain (rest looked up from reference TRBV9 and TRBJ2-3): DSGVTQTPKHLITATGQRVTLRCSPRSGDLSVYWYQQSLDQGLQFLIQYYNGEERAKGNILERFSAQQFPDLHSELNLSSLELGDSALYFCASSVGDRGRADTQYFGPGTRLTVL.

The J gene is TRBJ1-6, the V gene TRBV6-2 or TRBV6-3; D unresolved. Per the germline V gene, CDR1 is MNHEY and CDR2 is SVGEGT. Trimming left V 0 bases short and J 7 bases short, with 7 bases between. The CDR3 is made up of 14 amino acids. CDR3 bases: TGTGCCAGCAGTTACTCCGGCGGGAATTCACCCCTCCACTTT. Its translation is CASSYSGGNSPLHF.

V and J are TRBV11-2 and TRBJ2-5, with D perhaps matching TRBD1 or TRBD2 (6 bases each). Germline loops: CDR1 SGHAT, CDR2 FQNNGV. V shed 3 bases and J shed 2 bases, with 13 bases lying between them. This CDR3 is 15 amino acids long. The CDR3 coding sequence is TGTGCCAGCAGCTTGAGGGGGGAATCACAAGAGACCCAGTACTTC. Amino acids: CASSLRGESQETQYF.

The chain employs TRBV24-1 and TRBJ2-1; a possible D gene is TRBD2 (6 bases). The CDR3 is 16 residues long. The V gene lost 4 bases and the J gene lost 3 bases, with 15 bases spanning the gap. CDR1 is KGHDR, CDR2 SFDVKD, per germline. DNA for the CDR3: TGTGCCACCAGTGAGGTAGGAGGGAGTGTCTACAATGAGCAGTTCTTC. This gives the protein CATSEVGGSVYNEQFF.

This clonotype has just a few counts. The rearrangement links TRBV20-1 to TRBJ2-3, with no clear D. The CDR3 loop spans 11 amino acids. Germline V lookup: CDR1 DFQATT, CDR2 SNEGSKA (reference sequence). Trimming removed 3 bases at V and 5 bases at J, with 6 bases between. In nucleotides, the CDR3 is TGCAGTGCTAGCTCTAGAGATACGCAGTATTTT. Its translation: CSASSRDTQYF.

This clonotype was detected many times. The V gene is TRBV12-3 or TRBV12-4, the J gene TRBJ2-7, with unresolved D. This CDR3 has 15 amino acids. V lost 3 bases to trimming and J lost 5 bases, with 17 bases between them. The CDR3 here is CASSLWATALHEQYF. The CDR3 DNA reads as TGTGCCAGCAGTTTGTGGGCGACCGCCCTCCACGAGCAGTACTTC.

The chain links TRBV6-2 or TRBV6-3 to TRBJ2-7, with D tentatively TRBD2 (5 bases). The CDR3 has 13 amino acids. Germline CDR1 and CDR2: MNHEY and SVGEGT. Trimming left V 5 bases short and J 3 bases short, with 11 bases between. The CDR3 bases are TGTGCCAGCAGTGTGGCGGGTGACTACGAGCAGTACTTC. Amino acids: CASSVAGDYEQYF.

There are many counts of this clonotype. The chain carries TRBV4-2 and TRBJ2-1; 9 nucleotides agree with TRBD2. V was clipped by 2 bases and J by 9 bases; unmatched bases: 5. Germline loops: CDR1 LGHNA, CDR2 YNFKEQ. CDR3 size: 14 residues. CDR3 in DNA: TGTGCCAGCAGCCAAAGGGGTAGCGGGGGTGAGCAGTTCTTC. This translates into CASSQRGSGGEQFF.